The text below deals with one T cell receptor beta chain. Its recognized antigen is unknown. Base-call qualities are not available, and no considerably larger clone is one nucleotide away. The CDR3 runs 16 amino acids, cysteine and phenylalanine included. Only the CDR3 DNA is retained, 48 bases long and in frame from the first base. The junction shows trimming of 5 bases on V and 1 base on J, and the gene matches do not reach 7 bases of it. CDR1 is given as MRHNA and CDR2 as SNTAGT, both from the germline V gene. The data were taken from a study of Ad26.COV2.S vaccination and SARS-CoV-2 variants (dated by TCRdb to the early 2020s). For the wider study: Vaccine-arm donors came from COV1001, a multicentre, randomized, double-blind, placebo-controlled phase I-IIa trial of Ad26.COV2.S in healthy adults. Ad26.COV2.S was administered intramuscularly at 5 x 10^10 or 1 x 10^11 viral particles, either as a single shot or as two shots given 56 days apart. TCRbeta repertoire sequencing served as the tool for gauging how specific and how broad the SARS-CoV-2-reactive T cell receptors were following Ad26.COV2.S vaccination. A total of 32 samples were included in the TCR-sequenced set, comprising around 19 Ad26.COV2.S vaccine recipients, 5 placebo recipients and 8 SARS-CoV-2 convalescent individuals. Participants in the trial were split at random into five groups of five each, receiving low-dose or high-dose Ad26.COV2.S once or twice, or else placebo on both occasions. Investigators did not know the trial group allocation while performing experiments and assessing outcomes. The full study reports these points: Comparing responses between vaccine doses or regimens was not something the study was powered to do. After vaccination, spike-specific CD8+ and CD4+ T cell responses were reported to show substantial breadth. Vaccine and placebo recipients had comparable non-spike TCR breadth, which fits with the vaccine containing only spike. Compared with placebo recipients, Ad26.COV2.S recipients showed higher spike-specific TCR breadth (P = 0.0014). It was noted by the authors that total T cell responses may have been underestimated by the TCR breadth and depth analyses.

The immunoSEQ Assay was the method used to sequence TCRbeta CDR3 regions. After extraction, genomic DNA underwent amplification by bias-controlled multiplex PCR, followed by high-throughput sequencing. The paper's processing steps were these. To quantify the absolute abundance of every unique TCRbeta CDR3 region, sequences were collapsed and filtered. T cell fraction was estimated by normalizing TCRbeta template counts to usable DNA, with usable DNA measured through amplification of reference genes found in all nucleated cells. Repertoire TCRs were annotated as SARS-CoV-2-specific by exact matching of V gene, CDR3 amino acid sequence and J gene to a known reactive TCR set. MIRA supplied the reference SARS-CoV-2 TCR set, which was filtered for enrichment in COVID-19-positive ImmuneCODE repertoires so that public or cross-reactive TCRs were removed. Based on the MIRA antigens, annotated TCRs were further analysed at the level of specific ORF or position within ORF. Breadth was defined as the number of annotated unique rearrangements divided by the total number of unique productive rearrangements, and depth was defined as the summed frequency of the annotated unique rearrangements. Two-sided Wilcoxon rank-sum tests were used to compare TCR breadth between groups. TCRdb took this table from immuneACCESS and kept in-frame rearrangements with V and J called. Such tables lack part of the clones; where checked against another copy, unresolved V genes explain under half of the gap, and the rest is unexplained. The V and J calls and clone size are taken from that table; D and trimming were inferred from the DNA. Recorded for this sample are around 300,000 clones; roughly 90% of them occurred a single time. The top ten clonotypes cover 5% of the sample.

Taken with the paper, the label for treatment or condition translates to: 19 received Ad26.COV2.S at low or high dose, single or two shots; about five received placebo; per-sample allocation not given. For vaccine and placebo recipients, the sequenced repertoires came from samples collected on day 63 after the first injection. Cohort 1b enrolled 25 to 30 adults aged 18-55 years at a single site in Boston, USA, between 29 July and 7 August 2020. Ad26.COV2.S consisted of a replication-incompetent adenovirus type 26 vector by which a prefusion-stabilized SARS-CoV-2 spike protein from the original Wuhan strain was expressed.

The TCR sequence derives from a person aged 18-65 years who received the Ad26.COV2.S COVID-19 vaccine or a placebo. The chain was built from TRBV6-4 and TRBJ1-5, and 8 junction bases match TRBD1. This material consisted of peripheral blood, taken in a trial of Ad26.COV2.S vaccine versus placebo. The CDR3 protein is CASSSKGQGSNQPQHF. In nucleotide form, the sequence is TGTGCCAGCAGTTCTAAAGGACAGGGAAGCAATCAGCCCCAGCATTTT.